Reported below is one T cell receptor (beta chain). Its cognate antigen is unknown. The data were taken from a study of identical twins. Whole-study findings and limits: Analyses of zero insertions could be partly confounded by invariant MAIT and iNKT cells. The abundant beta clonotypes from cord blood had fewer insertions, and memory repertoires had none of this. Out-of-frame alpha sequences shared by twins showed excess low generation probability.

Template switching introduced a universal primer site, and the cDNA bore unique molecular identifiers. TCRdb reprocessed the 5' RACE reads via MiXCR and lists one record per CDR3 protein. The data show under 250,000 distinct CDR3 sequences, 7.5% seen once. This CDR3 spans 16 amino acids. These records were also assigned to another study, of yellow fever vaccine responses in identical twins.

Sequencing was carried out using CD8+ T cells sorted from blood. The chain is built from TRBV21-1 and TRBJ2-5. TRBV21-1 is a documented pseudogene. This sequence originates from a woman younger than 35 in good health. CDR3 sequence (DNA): TGTGCCAGCAGCAAAGTAAGGGTTGGCTTCCAAGAGACCCAGTACTTC. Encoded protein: CASSKVRVGFQETQYF.